Included here is one T cell receptor (beta chain) sequence, with context. Its antigen remains unidentified. TCRdb processed the RT-PCR reads anew with MiXCR; each CDR3 protein has one entry. Counted here are roughly 630,000 distinct CDR3 sequences, 12% to 15% occurring once; the ten biggest clones make up 7.5% to 9%. With V trimmed by 1 base and J by 5 bases, 8 bases remained unmatched. The CDR3 has 17 residues. The germline V gene has CDR1 LGHDT and CDR2 YNNKEL (reference sequence). These data are taken from a study of response to subunit inactivated influenza vaccine. Study-level points and caveats: It was the authors' suggestion that each seasonal influenza vaccination recruits few new T cells.

The rearrangement uses TRBV3-1 and TRBJ2-5, with 12 bases fitting TRBD1. This TCR was sampled from a man aged 45-65 years who received an inactivated influenza vaccine. The sequencing here drew on PBMCs from blood, taken roughly 15 days before vaccination. The CDR3 coding sequence is TGTGCCAGCAGCCAAGTTCGTGGGACAGGGGGCCGTGAGACCCAGTACTTC. Its protein is CASSQVRGTGGRETQYF.